Listed below are T cell receptor beta chains from one sample, sequenced in a study of T-cell reconstitution after alpha-beta-depleted transplantation in children. TCRdb reprocessed the PCR reads via MiXCR and lists one record per CDR3 protein. This sample yields about 580,000 distinct CDR3 sequences, of which around 23% are seen a single time; 12% to 15% belongs to the top ten. Source: PBMCs, mostly from graft donor cells, taken 360 days after TCRalphabeta/CD19-depleted stem cell transplant. Every receptor here comes from a boy under two years old who had a stem cell transplant for acute myeloid leukemia, so the T cells may come from the graft donor. Each CDR3 is given without its conserved first and last residue. The order of the fields is V gene, J gene, D gene, CDR3 protein. The D gene is left open where the match is weak.

TRBV7-2	TRBJ2-1	-	ASSSQTRLNHGQF
TRBV6-1	TRBJ2-1	TRBD2	ASSESLASGGAGNEQF
TRBV15	TRBJ2-5	TRBD1	ATSSAWTGGQTQY
TRBV6-6	TRBJ2-7	-	ASSTLVPYEQY
TRBV2	TRBJ1-1	-	ASRPQGNTEAF
TRBV6-5	TRBJ2-3	-	ASSYAAGIPDTQY
TRBV29-1	TRBJ1-1	TRBD1	SAPVTGFTEAF
TRBV12-3/TRBV12-4	TRBJ2-2	-	ASSSPNREGTGELF
TRBV27	TRBJ1-2	TRBD1	AITTGRNGYT
TRBV5-1	TRBJ1-1	TRBD1	ASSVRTGKGGTEAF
TRBV12-3/TRBV12-4	TRBJ2-3	-	ASTPWGGTQY
TRBV3-1	TRBJ2-3	-	ASSRGVDSR
TRBV20-1	TRBJ2-5	-	SAHLTRGVETQY
TRBV30	TRBJ2-1	-	AWSVGSGPNEQF
TRBV7-9	TRBJ2-3	TRBD1	ASSLGRQGADTQY
TRBV7-2	TRBJ2-5	TRBD2	ASSLGLAGGLQETQY
TRBV10-2	TRBJ2-4	TRBD2	ASSRTSGGLNIQY
TRBV10-3	TRBJ2-7	-	AISGGDNGYEQY
TRBV20-1	TRBJ2-1	-	SARVNNEQF
TRBV11-2	TRBJ2-2	-	ASSLDLGGAPNTGELF
TRBV20-1	TRBJ1-1	-	SVTRGANTEAF
TRBV25-1	TRBJ1-1	TRBD1	ASQVGPGQPNTEAF
TRBV21-1	TRBJ2-5	-	ASSKSDRRSQETQY
TRBV3-1	TRBJ2-5	TRBD1	TCRAGQGGVETQY
TRBV12-3/TRBV12-4	TRBJ2-2	-	ASSLGRSAGELF
TRBV18	TRBJ2-5	-	ASSPTTQETQY
TRBV27	TRBJ2-2	-	ASSLYGLPPRNTGELF
TRBV12-3/TRBV12-4	TRBJ2-3	-	ASSRSTDTQY
TRBV24-1	TRBJ2-7	-	ATSDTGYEQY
TRBV29-1	TRBJ2-7	TRBD1	SVGGQESSYEQY
TRBV7-9	TRBJ2-5	-	ASSLAPGSLETQY
TRBV5-6	TRBJ2-7	-	ASSLWQATYEQY
TRBV2	TRBJ2-5	-	ASSAQGLFQGPQY
TRBV20-1	TRBJ1-5	TRBD1	SAPTRTGSDQPQH
TRBV7-2	TRBJ2-7	TRBD1	ASSLGTGTAYEQY
TRBV12-3/TRBV12-4	TRBJ1-1	-	ASSPSRAATEAF
TRBV27	TRBJ2-1	TRBD2	ASGGGSLNEQF
TRBV4-2	TRBJ2-1	-	ASSQEGGAVLSYNEQF
TRBV20-1	TRBJ1-5	-	SARGPGWNSNQPQH
TRBV12-3/TRBV12-4	TRBJ2-4	-	ASSTWDKNIQY
TRBV7-2	TRBJ1-4	-	ASSRAASNTEKLF
TRBV20-1	TRBJ2-7	-	SASLNVRGEQY
TRBV20-1	TRBJ2-5	TRBD1	SAREGRGLSWETQY
TRBV19	TRBJ2-2	TRBD1	ASSIITGDTGELF
TRBV12-3/TRBV12-4	TRBJ2-5	-	ASSPRNYQETQY
TRBV7-3	TRBJ2-1	-	ASRAPGTWYNEQF
TRBV27	TRBJ2-7	TRBD2	ASSLSGGGLYEQY
TRBV20-1	TRBJ2-1	TRBD2	SARGLSGTSGGAGYNEQF
TRBV20-1	TRBJ2-5	-	SARGPSTEETQY
TRBV5-1	TRBJ2-5	TRBD2	ASSSAGERETQY
TRBV20-1	TRBJ2-1	-	SPAKVEGFHEQF
TRBV29-1	TRBJ1-5	-	SVGGGNQPQH
TRBV27	TRBJ1-2	TRBD1	ASSYRGDYGYT
TRBV5-6	TRBJ2-7	-	ASSLMGREQY